This T cell receptor (beta chain) was captured in a study of glioma-infiltrating T cells. At the level of the study: About a million peripheral T cells were targeted at about 4- to 11-fold coverage. Study-level points and caveats: Gliomas, especially low-grade, showed above-expected tissue-blood divergence; non-neoplastic patients showed below.

Details on this clonotype: Its antigen remains unidentified.

Using RNA template, CDR3s of TCR alpha and beta were amplified with iRepertoire arm-PCR. From the multiplex PCR reads, TCRdb called clonotypes with MiXCR, one entry per CDR3 protein. The sample has roughly 350,000 distinct CDR3 sequences; 41% are singletons. V lost 5 bases to trimming and J lost 3 bases; unmatched junction nucleotides: 6. This CDR3 comprises 15 residues. Germline V lookup: CDR1 LNHNV, CDR2 YYDKDF (reference sequence). V and J are TRBV15 and TRBJ2-2, with 7 nucleotides matching TRBD2. This clonotype originated in a human donor with low-grade glioma or glioblastoma, undergoing nonglioma brain surgery, or in good health (not recorded which). The sequenced material came from glioma tissue, nonneoplastic brain tissue, or PBMCs (not recorded which). The CDR3 sequence: CATSWEGQDTGELFF. Written as DNA, the CDR3 is TGTGCCACCAGCTGGGAGGGCCAGGACACCGGGGAGCTGTTTTTT.